What follows is one T cell receptor (beta chain) and its context. Looked up from germline, CDR1 is SGHRS and CDR2 is YFSETQ. This CDR3 spans 15 amino acids. TCRdb re-called the 5' RACE reads; every CDR3 protein appears as one record, without DNA. In total, the table holds 300,000 to 450,000 distinct CDR3 sequences. The source of the sample is a study of T cells expressing NK-cell markers. The sequenced sample consisted of blood T cells: a sorted CD56 or NKG2C T cell subset, CD4+ or CD8+ T cells, or bulk PBMC T cells (not recorded which). The receptor comes from a man aged 18-69 years in good health. This chain joins TRBV5-1 and TRBJ2-5; TCRdb designates TRBD1, a call that cannot be tested without DNA. CDR3 residues: CASKTGTGVLETQYF.